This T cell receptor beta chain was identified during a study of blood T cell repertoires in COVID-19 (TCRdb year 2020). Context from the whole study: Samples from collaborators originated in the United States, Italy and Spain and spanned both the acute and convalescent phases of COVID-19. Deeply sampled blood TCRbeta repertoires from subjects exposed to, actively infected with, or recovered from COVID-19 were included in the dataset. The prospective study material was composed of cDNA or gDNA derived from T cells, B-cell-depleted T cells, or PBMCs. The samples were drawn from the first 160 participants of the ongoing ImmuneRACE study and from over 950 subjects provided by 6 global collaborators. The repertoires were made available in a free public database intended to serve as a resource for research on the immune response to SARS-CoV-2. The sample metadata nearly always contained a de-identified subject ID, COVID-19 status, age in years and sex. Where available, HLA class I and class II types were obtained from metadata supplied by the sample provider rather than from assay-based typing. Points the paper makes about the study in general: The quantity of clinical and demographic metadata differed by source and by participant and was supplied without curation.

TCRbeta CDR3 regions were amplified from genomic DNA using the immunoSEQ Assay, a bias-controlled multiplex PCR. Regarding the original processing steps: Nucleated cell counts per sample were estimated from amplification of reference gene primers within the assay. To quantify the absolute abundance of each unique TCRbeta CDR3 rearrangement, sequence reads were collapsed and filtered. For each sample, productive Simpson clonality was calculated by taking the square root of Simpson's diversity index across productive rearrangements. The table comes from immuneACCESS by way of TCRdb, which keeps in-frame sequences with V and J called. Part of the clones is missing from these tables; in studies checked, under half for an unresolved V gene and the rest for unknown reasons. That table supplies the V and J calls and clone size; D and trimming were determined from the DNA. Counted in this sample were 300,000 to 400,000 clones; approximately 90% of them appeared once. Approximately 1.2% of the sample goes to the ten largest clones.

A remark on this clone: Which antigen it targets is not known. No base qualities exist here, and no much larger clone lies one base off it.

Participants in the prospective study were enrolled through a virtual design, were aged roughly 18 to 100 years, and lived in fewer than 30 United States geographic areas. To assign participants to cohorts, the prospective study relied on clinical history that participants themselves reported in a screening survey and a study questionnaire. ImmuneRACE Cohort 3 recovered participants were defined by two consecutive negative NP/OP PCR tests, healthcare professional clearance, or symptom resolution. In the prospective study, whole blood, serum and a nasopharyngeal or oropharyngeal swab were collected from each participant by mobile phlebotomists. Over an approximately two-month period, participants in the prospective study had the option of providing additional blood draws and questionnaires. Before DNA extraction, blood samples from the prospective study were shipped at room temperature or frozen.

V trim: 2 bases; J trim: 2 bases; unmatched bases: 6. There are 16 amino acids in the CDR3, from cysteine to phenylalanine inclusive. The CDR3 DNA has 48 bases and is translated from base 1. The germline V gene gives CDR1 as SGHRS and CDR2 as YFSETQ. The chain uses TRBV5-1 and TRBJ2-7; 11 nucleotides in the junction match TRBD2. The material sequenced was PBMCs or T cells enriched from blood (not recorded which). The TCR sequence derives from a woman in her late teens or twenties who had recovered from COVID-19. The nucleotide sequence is TGCGCCAGCAGCTTAACTAGCGGGGGCCTCACCTACGAGCAGTACTTC. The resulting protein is CASSLTSGGLTYEQYF.